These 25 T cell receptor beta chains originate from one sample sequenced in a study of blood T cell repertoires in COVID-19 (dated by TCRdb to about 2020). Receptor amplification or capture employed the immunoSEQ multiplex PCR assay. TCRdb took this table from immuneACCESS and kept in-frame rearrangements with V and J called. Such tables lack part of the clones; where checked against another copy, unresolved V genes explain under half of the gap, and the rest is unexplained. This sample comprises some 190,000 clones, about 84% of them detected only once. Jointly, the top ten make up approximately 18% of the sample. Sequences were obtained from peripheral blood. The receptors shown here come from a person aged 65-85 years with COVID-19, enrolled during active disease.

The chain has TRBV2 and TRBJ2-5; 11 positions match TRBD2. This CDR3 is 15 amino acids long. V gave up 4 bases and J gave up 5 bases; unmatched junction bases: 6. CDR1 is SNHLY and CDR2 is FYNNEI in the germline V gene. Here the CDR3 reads CASSVGSGGEETQYF. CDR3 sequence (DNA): TGTGCCAGCAGTGTTGGTAGCGGGGGGGAGGAGACCCAGTACTTC.

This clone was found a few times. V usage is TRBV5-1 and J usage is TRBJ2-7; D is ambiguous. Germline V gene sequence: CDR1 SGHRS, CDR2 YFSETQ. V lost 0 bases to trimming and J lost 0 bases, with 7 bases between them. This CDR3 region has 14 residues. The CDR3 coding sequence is TGCGCCAGCAGCTTGGTAGCCCTCTCCTACGAGCAGTACTTC. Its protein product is CASSLVALSYEQYF.

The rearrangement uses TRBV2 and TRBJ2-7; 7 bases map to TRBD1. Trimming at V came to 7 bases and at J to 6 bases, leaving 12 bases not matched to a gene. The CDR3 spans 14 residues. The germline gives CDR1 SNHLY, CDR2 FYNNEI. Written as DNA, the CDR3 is TGTGCCAGCAAGGATGATTCCGACAGGGTCGAGCAGTACTTC. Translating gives CASKDDSDRVEQYF.

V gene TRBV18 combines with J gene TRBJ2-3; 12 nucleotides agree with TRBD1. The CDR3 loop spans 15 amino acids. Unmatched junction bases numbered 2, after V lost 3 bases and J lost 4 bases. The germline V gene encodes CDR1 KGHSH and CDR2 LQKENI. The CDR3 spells CASSPGQGAADTQYF. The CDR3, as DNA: TGTGCCAGCTCACCGGGACAGGGGGCTGCAGATACGCAGTATTTT.

This CDR3 is CSVEPGRGLNNEQFF. For the CDR3, the DNA is TGCAGCGTTGAACCAGGCAGGGGGCTCAACAATGAGCAGTTCTTC. The rearrangement links TRBV29-1 to TRBJ2-1, with 8 bases lining up with TRBD1. With 2 bases clipped from V and 5 bases from J, the junction kept 8 bases outside the gene matches. Germline lookup yields CDR1 SQVTM and CDR2 ANQGSEA. There are 15 residues in the CDR3.

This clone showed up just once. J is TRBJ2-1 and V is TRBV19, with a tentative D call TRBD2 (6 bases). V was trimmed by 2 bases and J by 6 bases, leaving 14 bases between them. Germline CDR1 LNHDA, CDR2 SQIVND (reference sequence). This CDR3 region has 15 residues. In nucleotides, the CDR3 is TGTGCCAGTAGTATAACTGGCGGGACGGGCAATGAGCAGTTCTTC. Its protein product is CASSITGGTGNEQFF.

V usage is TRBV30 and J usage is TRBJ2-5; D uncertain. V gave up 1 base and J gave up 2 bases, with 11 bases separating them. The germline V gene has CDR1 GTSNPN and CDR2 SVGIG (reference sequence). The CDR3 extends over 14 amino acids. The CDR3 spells CAWSGLTQQETQYF. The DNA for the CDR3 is TGTGCCTGGAGTGGACTCACCCAGCAAGAGACCCAGTACTTC.

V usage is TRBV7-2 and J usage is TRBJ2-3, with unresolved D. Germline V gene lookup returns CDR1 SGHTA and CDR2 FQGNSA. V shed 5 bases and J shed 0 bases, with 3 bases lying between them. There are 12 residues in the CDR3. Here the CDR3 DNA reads TGTGCCAGCAGCCCAAGCACAGATACGCAGTATTTT. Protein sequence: CASSPSTDTQYF.

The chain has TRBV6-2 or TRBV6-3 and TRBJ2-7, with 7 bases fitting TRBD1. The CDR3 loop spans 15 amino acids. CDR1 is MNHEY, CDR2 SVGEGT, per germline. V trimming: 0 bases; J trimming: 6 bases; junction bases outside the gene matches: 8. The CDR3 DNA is TGTGCCAGCAGTTACTCGACAGGGCAATGGGGCGAGCAGTACTTC. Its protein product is CASSYSTGQWGEQYF.

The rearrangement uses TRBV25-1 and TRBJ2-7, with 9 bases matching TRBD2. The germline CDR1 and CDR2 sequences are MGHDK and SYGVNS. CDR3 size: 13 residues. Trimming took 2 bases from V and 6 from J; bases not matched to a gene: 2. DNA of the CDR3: TGTGCCAGCAGTGAAGGGACTAGCTCCGAGCAGTACTTC. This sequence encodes CASSEGTSSEQYF.

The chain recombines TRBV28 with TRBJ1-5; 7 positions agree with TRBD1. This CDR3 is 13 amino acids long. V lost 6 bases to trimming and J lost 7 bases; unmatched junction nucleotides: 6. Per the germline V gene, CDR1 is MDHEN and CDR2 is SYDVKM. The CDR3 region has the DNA TGTGCCAGCAGGCTGACAGGGAAACAGCCCCAGCATTTT. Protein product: CASRLTGKQPQHF.

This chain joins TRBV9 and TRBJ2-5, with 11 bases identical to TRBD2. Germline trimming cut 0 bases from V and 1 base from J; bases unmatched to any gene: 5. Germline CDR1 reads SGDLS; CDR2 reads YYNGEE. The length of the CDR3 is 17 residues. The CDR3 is CASSVDLAGGFQETQYF. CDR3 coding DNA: TGTGCCAGCAGCGTAGACCTAGCGGGGGGCTTCCAAGAGACCCAGTACTTC. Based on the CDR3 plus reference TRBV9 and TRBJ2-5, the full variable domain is DSGVTQTPKHLITATGQRVTLRCSPRSGDLSVYWYQQSLDQGLQFLIQYYNGEERAKGNILERFSAQQFPDLHSELNLSSLELGDSALYFCASSVDLAGGFQETQYFGPGTRLLVL.

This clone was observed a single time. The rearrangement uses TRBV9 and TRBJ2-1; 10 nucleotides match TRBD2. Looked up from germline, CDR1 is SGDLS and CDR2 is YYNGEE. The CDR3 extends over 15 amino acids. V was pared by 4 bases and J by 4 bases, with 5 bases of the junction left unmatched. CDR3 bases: TGTGCCAGCAGCTCAAGCGGGGGGGCTTACAATGAGCAGTTCTTC. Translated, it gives CASSSSGGAYNEQFF.

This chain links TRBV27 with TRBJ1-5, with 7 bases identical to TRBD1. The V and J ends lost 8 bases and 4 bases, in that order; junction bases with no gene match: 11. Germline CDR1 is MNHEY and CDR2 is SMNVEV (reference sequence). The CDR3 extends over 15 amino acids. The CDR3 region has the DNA TGTGCCAGCCGGAGTGGGGGACAGCCTAATCAGCCCCAGCATTTT. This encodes CASRSGGQPNQPQHF.

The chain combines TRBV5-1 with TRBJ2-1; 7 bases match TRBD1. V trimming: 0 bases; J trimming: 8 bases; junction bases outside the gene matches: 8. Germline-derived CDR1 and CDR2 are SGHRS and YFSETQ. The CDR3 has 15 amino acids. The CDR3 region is CASSLGGQFWDEQFF. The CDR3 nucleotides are TGCGCCAGCAGCTTGGGGGGACAGTTTTGGGATGAGCAGTTCTTC.

CDR3 bases: TGTGCCAGCTCACCACTCCCGGGACAAGAATACGAGCAGTACTTC. Its translation is CASSPLPGQEYEQYF. The rearrangement joins TRBV18 to TRBJ2-7; possibly TRBD1 for D (6 bases). V gave up 1 base and J gave up 4 bases, with 14 bases separating them. The V gene's germline CDR1 is KGHSH and CDR2 LQKENI. The CDR3 totals 15 residues.

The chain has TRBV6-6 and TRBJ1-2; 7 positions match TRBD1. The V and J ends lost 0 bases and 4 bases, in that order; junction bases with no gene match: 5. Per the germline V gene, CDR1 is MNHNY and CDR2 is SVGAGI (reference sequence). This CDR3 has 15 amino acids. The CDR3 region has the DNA TGTGCCAGCAGTTACTCCACAGGGGTTGGCTATGGCTACACCTTC. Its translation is CASSYSTGVGYGYTF.

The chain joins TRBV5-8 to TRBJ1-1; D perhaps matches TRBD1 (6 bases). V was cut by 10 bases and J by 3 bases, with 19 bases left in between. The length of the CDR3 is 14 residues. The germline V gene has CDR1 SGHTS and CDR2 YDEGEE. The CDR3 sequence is CAGAARGGYTEAFF. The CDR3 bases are TGTGCCGGGGCCGCACGGGGGGGCTACACTGAAGCTTTCTTT. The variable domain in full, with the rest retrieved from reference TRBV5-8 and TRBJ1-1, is EAGVTQSPTHLIKTRGQQATLRCSPISGHTSVYWYQQALGLGLQFLLWYDEGEERNRGNFPPRFSGRQFPNYSSELNVNALELEDSALYLCAGAARGGYTEAFFGQGTRLTVV.

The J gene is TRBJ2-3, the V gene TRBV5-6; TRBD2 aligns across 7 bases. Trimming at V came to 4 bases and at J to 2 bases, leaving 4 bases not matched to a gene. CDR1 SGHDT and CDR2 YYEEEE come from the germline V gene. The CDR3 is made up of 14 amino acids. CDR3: CASSQSGTTDTQYF. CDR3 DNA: TGTGCCAGCAGCCAGAGCGGGACCACAGATACGCAGTATTTT.

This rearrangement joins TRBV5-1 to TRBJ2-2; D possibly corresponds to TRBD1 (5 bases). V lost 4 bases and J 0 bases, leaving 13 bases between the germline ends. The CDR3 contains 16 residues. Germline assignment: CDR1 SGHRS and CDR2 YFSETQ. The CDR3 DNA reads TGCGCCAGCAGCGTTCAGGGTTTCGCGAACACCGGGGAGCTGTTTTTT. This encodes CASSVQGFANTGELFF. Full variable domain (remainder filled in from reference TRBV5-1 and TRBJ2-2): KAGVTQTPRYLIKTRGQQVTLSCSPISGHRSVSWYQQTPGQGLQFLFEYFSETQRNKGNFPGRFSGRQFSNSRSEMNVSTLELGDSALYLCASSVQGFANTGELFFGEGSRLTVL.

For the CDR3, the DNA is TGTGCCAGTAGTATAGCCCGGACAGGACTAATAGCAACTAATGAAAAACTGTTTTTT. As protein: CASSIARTGLIATNEKLFF. The V gene is TRBV19, the J gene TRBJ1-4, with 7 nucleotides matching TRBD1. Losses at the gene ends were 1 base for V and 0 bases for J; bases not matched to a gene: 11. CDR3 length: 19 residues. Germline lookup yields CDR1 LNHDA and CDR2 SQIVND (reference sequence).

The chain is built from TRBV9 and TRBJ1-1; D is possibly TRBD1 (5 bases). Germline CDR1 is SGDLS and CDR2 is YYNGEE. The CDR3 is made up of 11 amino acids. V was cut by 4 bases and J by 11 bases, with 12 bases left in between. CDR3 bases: TGTGCCAGCAGCTCGGGGGGTGAGGCTTTCTTT. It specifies CASSSGGEAFF.

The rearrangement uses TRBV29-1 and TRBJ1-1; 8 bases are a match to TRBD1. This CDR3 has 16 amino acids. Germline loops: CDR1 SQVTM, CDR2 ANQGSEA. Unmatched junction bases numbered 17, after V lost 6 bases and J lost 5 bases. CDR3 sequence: CSVTLIPGGLGTEAFF. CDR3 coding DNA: TGCAGCGTGACCTTGATACCAGGGGGCCTGGGGACTGAAGCTTTCTTT.

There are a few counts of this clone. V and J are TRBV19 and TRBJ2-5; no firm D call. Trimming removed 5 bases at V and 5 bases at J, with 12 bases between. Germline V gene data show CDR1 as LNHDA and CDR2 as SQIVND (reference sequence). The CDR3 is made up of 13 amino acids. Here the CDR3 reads CASSGSGPETQYF. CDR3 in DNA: TGTGCCAGTAGTGGTTCGGGTCCGGAGACCCAGTACTTC.

This CDR3 is CASSEGTGGADTQYF. CDR3 nucleotides: TGTGCCAGCAGTGAGGGGACAGGGGGCGCGGATACGCAGTATTTT. This sequence joins TRBV6-1 and TRBJ2-3; 12 bases fit TRBD1. This CDR3 contains 15 residues. Losses at the gene ends were 3 bases for V and 6 bases for J; bases not matched to a gene: 4. Germline V gene lookup returns CDR1 MNHNS and CDR2 SASEGT.